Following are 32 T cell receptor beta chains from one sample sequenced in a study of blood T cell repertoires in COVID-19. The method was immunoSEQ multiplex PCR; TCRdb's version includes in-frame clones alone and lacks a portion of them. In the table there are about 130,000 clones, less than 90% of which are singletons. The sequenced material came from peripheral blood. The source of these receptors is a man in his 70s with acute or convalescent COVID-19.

CDR3 in DNA: TGTGCCACCAGCAGAGGGGGGGGCCTAATTCGTGAAAAACTGTTTTTT. It yields the protein CATSRGGGLIREKLFF. The chain joins TRBV15 to TRBJ1-4; perhaps TRBD1 as D (6 bases). The CDR3 is made up of 16 amino acids. V was cut by 1 base and J by 7 bases, with 16 bases left in between. Germline CDR1 reads LNHNV; CDR2 reads YYDKDF (reference sequence).

The CDR3 here is CASSLVLSGYNYGYTF. The CDR3 DNA is TGTGCCAGCAGCTTAGTCTTGTCAGGGTATAACTATGGCTACACCTTC. The chain has TRBV11-2 and TRBJ1-2, with D tentatively TRBD1 (5 bases). This CDR3 is built from 16 residues. V was clipped by 1 base and J by 1 base, with 13 bases between them. Germline V lookup: CDR1 SGHAT, CDR2 FQNNGV. Full variable domain (rest looked up from reference TRBV11-2 and TRBJ1-2): EAGVAQSPRYKIIEKRQSVAFWCNPISGHATLYWYQQILGQGPKLLIQFQNNGVVDDSQLPKDRFSAERLKGVDSTLKIQPAKLEDSAVYLCASSLVLSGYNYGYTFGSGTRLTVV.

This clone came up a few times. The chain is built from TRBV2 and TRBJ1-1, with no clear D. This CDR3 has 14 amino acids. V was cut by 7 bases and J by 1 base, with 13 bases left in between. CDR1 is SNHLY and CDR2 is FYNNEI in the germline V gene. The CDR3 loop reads CASKFEGENTEAFF. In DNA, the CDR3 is TGTGCCAGCAAGTTCGAGGGCGAGAACACTGAAGCTTTCTTT.

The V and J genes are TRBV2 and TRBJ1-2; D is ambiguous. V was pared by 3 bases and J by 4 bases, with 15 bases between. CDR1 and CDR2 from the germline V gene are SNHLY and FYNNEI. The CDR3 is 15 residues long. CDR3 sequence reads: CASSEGGSRGYGYTF. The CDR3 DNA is TGTGCCAGCAGTGAGGGCGGATCCCGGGGCTATGGCTACACCTTC.

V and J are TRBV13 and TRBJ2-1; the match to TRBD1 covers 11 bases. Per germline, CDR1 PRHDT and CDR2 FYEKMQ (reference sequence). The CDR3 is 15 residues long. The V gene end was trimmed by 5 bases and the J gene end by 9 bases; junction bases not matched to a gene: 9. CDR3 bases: TGTGCCAGCAGCCCTGGACAGGGGGCCGCGGTTGAGCAGTTCTTC. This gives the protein CASSPGQGAAVEQFF.

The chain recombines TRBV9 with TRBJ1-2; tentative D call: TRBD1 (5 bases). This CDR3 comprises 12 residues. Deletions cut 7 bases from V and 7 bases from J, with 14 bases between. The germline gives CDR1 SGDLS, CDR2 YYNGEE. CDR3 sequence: CASHGGVTGYTF. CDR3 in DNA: TGTGCCAGCCATGGGGGGGTTACTGGCTACACCTTC.

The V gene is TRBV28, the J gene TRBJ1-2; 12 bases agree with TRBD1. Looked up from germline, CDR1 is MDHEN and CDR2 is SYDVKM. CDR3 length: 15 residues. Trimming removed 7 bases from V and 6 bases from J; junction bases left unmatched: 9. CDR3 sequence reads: CASTQAGTGGDGYTF. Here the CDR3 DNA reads TGTGCCAGCACCCAAGCCGGGACAGGGGGCGATGGCTACACCTTC.

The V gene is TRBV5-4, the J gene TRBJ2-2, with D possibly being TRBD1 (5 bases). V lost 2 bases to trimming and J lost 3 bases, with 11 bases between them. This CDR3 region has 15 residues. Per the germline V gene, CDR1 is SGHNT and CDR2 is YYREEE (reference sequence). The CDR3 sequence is CASSFAGIDTGELFF. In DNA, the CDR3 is TGTGCCAGCAGCTTTGCAGGGATTGACACCGGGGAGCTGTTTTTT.

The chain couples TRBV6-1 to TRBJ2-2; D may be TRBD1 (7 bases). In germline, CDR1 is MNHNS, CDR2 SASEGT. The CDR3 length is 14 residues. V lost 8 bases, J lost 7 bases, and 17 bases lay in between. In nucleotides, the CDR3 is TGTGCCAGCGAAGCAGGGGGGTCGGTCGGGGAGCTGTTTTTT. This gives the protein CASEAGGSVGELFF.

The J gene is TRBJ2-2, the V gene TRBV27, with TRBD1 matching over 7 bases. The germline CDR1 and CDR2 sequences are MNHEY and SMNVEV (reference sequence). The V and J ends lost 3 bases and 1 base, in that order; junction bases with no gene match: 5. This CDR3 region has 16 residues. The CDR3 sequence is CASSFKGTVNTGELFF. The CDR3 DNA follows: TGTGCCAGCAGTTTTAAGGGGACAGTGAACACCGGGGAGCTGTTTTTT.

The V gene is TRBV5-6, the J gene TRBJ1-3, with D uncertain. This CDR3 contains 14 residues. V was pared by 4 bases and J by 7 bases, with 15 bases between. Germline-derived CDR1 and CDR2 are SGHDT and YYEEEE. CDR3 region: CASSPRTAWNTIYF. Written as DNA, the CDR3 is TGTGCCAGCAGCCCACGGACTGCCTGGAACACCATATATTTT.

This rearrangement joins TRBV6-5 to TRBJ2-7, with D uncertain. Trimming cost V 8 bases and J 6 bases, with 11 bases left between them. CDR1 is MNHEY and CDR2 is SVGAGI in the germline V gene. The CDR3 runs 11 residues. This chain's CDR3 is CASFGHPEQYF. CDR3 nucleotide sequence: TGTGCCAGCTTTGGCCACCCCGAGCAGTACTTC.

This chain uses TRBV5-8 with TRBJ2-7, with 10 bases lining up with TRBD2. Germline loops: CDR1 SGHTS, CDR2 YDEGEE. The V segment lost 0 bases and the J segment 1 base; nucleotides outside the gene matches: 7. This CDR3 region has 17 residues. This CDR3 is CASSLAYTSGVSYEQYF. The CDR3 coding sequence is TGTGCCAGCAGCTTGGCCTATACTAGCGGGGTGTCCTACGAGCAGTACTTC.

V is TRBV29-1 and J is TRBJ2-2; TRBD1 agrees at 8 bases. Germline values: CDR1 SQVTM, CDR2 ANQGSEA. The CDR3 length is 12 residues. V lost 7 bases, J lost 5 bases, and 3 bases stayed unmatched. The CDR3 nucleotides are TGCAGCGCCAGACAGGGGACCGGGGAGCTGTTTTTT. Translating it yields CSARQGTGELFF.

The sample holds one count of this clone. The CDR3 is CASTPPGDYGYTF. Here the CDR3 DNA reads TGTGCCAGCACCCCTCCGGGGGACTATGGCTACACCTTC. V usage is TRBV28 and J usage is TRBJ1-2, with D perhaps TRBD1 (5 bases). The V gene lost 7 bases and the J gene lost 3 bases, with 12 bases spanning the gap. The CDR3 is 13 amino acids. Per the germline V gene, CDR1 is MDHEN and CDR2 is SYDVKM.

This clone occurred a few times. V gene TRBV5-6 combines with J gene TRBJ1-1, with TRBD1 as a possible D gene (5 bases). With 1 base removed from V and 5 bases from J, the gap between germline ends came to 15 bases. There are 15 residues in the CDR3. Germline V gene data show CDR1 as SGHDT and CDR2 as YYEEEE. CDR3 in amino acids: CASSLMGDFRTEAFF. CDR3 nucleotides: TGTGCCAGCAGCTTGATGGGGGACTTTAGGACTGAAGCTTTCTTT.

Here the CDR3 DNA reads TGTGCCAGCTCACCTAATATGAACACTGAAGCTTTCTTT. Translating it yields CASSPNMNTEAFF. This chain connects TRBV18 to TRBJ1-1, with no clear D. The germline V gene has CDR1 KGHSH and CDR2 LQKENI. The CDR3 has 13 residues. The ends were cut back, 3 bases at V and 0 bases at J, with 5 bases in the middle.

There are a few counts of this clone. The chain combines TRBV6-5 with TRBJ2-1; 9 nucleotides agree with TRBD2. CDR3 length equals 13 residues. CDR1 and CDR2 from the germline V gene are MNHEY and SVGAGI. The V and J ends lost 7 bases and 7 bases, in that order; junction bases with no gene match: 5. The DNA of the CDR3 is TGTGCCAGCATTCGTACTAGCGGGAATGAGCAGTTCTTC. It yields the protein CASIRTSGNEQFF.

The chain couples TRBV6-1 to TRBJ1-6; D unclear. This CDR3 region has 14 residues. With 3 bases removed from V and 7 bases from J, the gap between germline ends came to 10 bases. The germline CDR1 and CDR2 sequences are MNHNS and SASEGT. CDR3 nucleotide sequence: TGTGCCAGCAGTGAGTACAGTTTAAATTCACCCCTCCACTTT. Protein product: CASSEYSLNSPLHF.

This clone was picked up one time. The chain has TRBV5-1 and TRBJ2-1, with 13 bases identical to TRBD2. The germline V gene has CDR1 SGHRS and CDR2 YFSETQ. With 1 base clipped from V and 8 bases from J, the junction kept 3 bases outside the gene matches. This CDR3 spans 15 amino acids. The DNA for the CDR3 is TGCGCCAGCAGCTTGACTAGCGGGGGGGTCCATGAGCAGTTCTTC. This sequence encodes CASSLTSGGVHEQFF.

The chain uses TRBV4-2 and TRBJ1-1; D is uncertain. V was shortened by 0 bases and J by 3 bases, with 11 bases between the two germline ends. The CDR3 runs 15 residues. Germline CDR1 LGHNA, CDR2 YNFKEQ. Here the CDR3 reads CASSQDRVWDTEAFF. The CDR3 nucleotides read TGTGCCAGCAGCCAAGATCGGGTGTGGGACACTGAAGCTTTCTTT.

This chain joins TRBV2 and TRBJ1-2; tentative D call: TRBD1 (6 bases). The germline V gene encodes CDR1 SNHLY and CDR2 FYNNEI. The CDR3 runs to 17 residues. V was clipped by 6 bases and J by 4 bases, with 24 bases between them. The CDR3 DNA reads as TGTGCCAGCAGGTGGGGTTTTGGGGGCACGAAGACCTATGGCTACACCTTC. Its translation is CASRWGFGGTKTYGYTF.

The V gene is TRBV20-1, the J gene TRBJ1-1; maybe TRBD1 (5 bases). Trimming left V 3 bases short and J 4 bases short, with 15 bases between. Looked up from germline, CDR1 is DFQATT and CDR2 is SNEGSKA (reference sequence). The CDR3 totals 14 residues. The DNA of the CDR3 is TGCAGTGCTAGTCTTCAGGGCGGTATCACTGAAGCTTTCTTT. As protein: CSASLQGGITEAFF.

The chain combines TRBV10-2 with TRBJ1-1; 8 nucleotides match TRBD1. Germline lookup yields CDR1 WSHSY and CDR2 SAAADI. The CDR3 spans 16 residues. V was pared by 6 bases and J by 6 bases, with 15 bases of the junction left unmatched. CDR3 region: CASRAGQGLTVAEAFF. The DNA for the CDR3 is TGCGCCAGCAGGGCAGGACAGGGATTGACCGTCGCTGAAGCTTTCTTT.

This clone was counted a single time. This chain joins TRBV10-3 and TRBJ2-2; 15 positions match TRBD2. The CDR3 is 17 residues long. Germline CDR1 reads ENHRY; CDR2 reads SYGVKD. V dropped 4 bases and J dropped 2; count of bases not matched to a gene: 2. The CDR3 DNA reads TGTGCCATCAGTGGGGGACTAGCGGGGGGAAACACCGGGGAGCTGTTTTTT. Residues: CAISGGLAGGNTGELFF.

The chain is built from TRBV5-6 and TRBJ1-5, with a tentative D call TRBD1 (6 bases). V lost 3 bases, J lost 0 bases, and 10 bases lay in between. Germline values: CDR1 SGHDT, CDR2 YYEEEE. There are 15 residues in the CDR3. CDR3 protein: CASSSQGNSNQPQHF. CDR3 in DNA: TGTGCCAGCAGCTCACAGGGAAATAGCAATCAGCCCCAGCATTTT.

The CDR3 DNA reads TGTGCCAGCTCACGGACAGAGGCTGTTGGCTACACCTTC. This encodes CASSRTEAVGYTF. The rearrangement joins TRBV18 to TRBJ1-2, with TRBD1 as a possible D gene (6 bases). V was trimmed by 4 bases and J by 7 bases, leaving 13 bases between them. CDR3 length: 13 residues. The germline V gene encodes CDR1 KGHSH and CDR2 LQKENI.

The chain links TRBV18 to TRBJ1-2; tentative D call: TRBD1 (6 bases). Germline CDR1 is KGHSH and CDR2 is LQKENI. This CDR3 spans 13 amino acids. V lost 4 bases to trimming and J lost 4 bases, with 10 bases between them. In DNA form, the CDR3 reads TGTGCCAGCTCACGCCAGGGGTCCTATGGCTACACCTTC. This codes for CASSRQGSYGYTF.

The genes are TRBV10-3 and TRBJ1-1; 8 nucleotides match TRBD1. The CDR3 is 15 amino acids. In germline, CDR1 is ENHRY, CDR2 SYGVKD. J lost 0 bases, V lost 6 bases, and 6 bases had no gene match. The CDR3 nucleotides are TGTGCCATCAGGCCGACAGGGGCCATGAACACTGAAGCTTTCTTT. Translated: CAIRPTGAMNTEAFF.

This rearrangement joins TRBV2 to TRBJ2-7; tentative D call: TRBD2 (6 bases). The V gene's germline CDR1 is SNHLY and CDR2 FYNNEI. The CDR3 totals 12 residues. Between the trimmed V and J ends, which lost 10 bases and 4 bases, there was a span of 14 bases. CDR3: CAKRSEGYEQYF. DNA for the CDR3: TGTGCCAAGCGTTCGGAGGGATACGAGCAGTACTTC.

The CDR3 bases are TGCAGTGCTAGTTTTGGCGGGGGGCCCACAGATACGCAGTATTTT. Residues: CSASFGGGPTDTQYF. This chain uses TRBV20-1 with TRBJ2-3; TRBD2 matches at 8 bases. V lost 3 bases, J lost 2 bases, and 7 bases stayed unmatched. CDR1 is DFQATT, CDR2 SNEGSKA, per germline (reference sequence). This CDR3 comprises 15 residues.

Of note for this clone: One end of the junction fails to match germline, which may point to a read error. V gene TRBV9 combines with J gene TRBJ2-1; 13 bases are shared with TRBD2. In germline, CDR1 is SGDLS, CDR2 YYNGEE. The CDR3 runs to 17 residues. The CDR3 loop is CASSPQGLAGTYDEQFF. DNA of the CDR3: TGTGCCAGCAGCCCCCAGGGACTAGCGGGGACCTACGATGAGCAGTTCTTC.